The next 9 T cell receptor beta chains were all read from a single sample in a study of CD8 T cells in ankylosing spondylitis. MiXCR, applied by TCRdb to the 5' RACE reads, yields one record per CDR3 protein. The table records approximately 180,000 distinct CDR3 sequences, 15% to 20% of them present only once. Material for sequencing was blood, either unsorted or a sorted T cell fraction (not recorded which). The receptors derive from a male donor under 35 with ankylosing spondylitis or in good health (not recorded which).

This clonotype was recorded at least ten times. V gene TRBV12-3 or TRBV12-4 combines with J gene TRBJ2-2, with 7 bases lining up with TRBD1. The CDR3 covers 13 residues. J was trimmed by 6 bases and V by 5 bases; bases with no gene match: 3. CDR3 in DNA: TGTGCCAGCAGTACAGGGGTTCCCGGGGAGCTGTTTTTT. Translation gives CASSTGVPGELFF.

This clonotype was seen at least ten times. This chain links TRBV12-3 or TRBV12-4 with TRBJ2-3, with 9 nucleotides matching TRBD1. The CDR3 is 14 residues long. V lost 6 bases, J lost 3 bases, and 4 bases stayed unmatched. CDR3 sequence: CASRGGQGTDTQYF. DNA for the CDR3: TGTGCCAGCAGAGGGGGACAGGGAACAGATACGCAGTATTTT.

The sample holds many counts of this clonotype. V gene TRBV19 combines with J gene TRBJ2-4; D ambiguous. This CDR3 has 11 residues. V was clipped by 3 bases and J by 8 bases, with 5 bases between them. CDR1 and CDR2 from the germline V gene are LNHDA and SQIVND (reference sequence). Here the CDR3 reads CASSIQDIQYF. As DNA, the CDR3 is TGTGCCAGTAGTATTCAAGACATTCAGTACTTC.

There are many counts of this clonotype. V gene TRBV28 combines with J gene TRBJ1-5, with D tentatively TRBD1 (5 bases). Deletions cut 4 bases from V and 4 bases from J, with 20 bases between. The CDR3 runs to 17 residues. The germline V gene encodes CDR1 MDHEN and CDR2 SYDVKM. The CDR3 sequence is CASSSRPKTAPNQPQHF. CDR3 nucleotides: TGTGCCAGCAGTTCCCGACCAAAGACAGCACCGAATCAGCCCCAGCATTTT.

The chain couples TRBV29-1 to TRBJ2-7; TRBD1 matches at 11 bases. V shed 1 base and J 2 bases; nucleotides not matched to a gene: 4. This CDR3 spans 15 amino acids. Germline V CDR1 and CDR2: SQVTM, ANQGSEA. CDR3 loop: CSVEAPGQGAYEQYF. DNA of the CDR3: TGCAGCGTTGAAGCCCCGGGACAGGGGGCCTACGAGCAGTACTTC.

This clonotype was observed many times. V usage is TRBV9 and J usage is TRBJ1-2; no clear D gene. Germline assignment: CDR1 SGDLS and CDR2 YYNGEE. CDR3 length: 13 amino acids. With 1 base removed from V and 0 bases from J, the gap between germline ends came to 4 bases. CDR3 loop: CASSVLPNYGYTF. In DNA, the CDR3 is TGTGCCAGCAGCGTATTGCCTAACTATGGCTACACCTTC.

This clonotype was seen at least ten times. The chain joins TRBV10-3 to TRBJ2-1, with 14 bases aligning to TRBD2. With 2 bases clipped from V and 8 bases from J, the junction kept 2 bases outside the gene matches. The CDR3 covers 15 residues. CDR1 and CDR2 from the germline V gene are ENHRY and SYGVKD. DNA of the CDR3: TGTGCCATCAGTGAGGGGACTAGCGGGAGCCATGAGCAGTTCTTC. This translates into CAISEGTSGSHEQFF.

This clonotype was recorded many times. In nucleotides, the CDR3 is TGTGCCAGCCGGCTCCGGGGGGTGGGACAGAAGGCCAATGAGCAGTTCTTC. Protein: CASRLRGVGQKANEQFF. The chain carries TRBV7-2 and TRBJ2-1; D tentatively fits TRBD1 or TRBD2 (7 bases each). Trimming pared 8 bases from V and 6 bases from J, leaving 26 bases between. CDR3 size: 17 residues. CDR1 is SGHTA and CDR2 is FQGNSA in the germline V gene.

This clonotype was recorded many times. This sequence joins TRBV7-9 and TRBJ2-3, with 15 bases fitting TRBD2. The CDR3 consists of 17 residues. Trimming removed 4 bases from V and 4 bases from J; junction bases left unmatched: 6. Germline CDR1 reads SEHNR; CDR2 reads FQNEAQ (reference sequence). CDR3 sequence reads: CASSSGLAGGAADTQYF. The CDR3 region has the DNA TGTGCCAGCAGCTCGGGACTAGCGGGAGGAGCCGCAGATACGCAGTATTTT.